The rows below give T cell receptor beta chains drawn from one sample of a study of identical twins. TCRdb reanalysed the 5' RACE reads using MiXCR and keeps one entry per CDR3 protein. The data contain a few hundred thousand distinct CDR3 sequences, approximately 25% of them singletons. These sequences were also reported in another study, on T cells expressing NK-cell markers.

The sample taken for sequencing was CD4+ T cells sorted from blood. The receptors shown here come from a woman aged 18-30 years in good health. The CDR3 runs from the conserved cysteine through the conserved F or W. A D gene is named only where the DNA matches it firmly. Clone size is given for some rows only: seen once, a few or many times, or a class if the clone is expanded.

TGTGCCAGCAGCCAACTCGGACAGGGAGAGAACGAGCAGTACTTC	CASSQLGQGENEQYF	TRBV3-1	TRBD1	TRBJ2-7	NA
TGTGCCAGCAGCCGAAGCGGGATTTCCTACGAGCAGTACTTC	CASSRSGISYEQYF	TRBV28	TRBD2	TRBJ2-7	many
TGTGCCAGCAGCCCCTACGGGACAACTTATGCGGCGCAGTATTTT	CASSPYGTTYAAQYF	TRBV7-3	NA	TRBJ2-3	NA
TGCAGTGCTAGAGATCGGGCGGGAGGGTTCGATGAGCAGTTCTTC	CSARDRAGGFDEQFF	TRBV20-1	TRBD2	TRBJ2-1	NA
TGCAGTGCTAGTCGAGGTAGCGGGGGGGCCGGCACCGGGGAGCTGTTTTTT	CSASRGSGGAGTGELFF	TRBV20-1	TRBD2	TRBJ2-2	NA
TGCGCCAGCAGCGCCGGACTAGCCAATGAGCAGTTCTTC	CASSAGLANEQFF	TRBV5-1	TRBD2	TRBJ2-1	few
TGTGCCAGCAGTCTGAGCTTGAGACTAGCGGTCTACGAGCAGTACTTC	CASSLSLRLAVYEQYF	TRBV3-1	TRBD2	TRBJ2-7	few
TGCAGTGCTAGCCCCCCGGGACTTATTAACAATGAGCAGTTCTTC	CSASPPGLINNEQFF	TRBV20-1	NA	TRBJ2-1	few
TGCGCCAGCAGGGGGCCGGGACTAGCGGGGAACGAGCAGTACTTC	CASRGPGLAGNEQYF	TRBV10-2	TRBD2	TRBJ2-7	few
TGTGCCAGCAGCCTAATAGCGGGGGCGAGCACAGATACGCAGTATTTT	CASSLIAGASTDTQYF	TRBV7-9	TRBD2	TRBJ2-3	NA
TGTGCCAGCAGCTCCTCCGGGACAGATAACATTCAGTACTTC	CASSSSGTDNIQYF	TRBV5-5	TRBD1	TRBJ2-4	few
TGTGCCAGCAGCTCCTTGCGGGACGACCATTCACCCCTCCACTTT	CASSSLRDDHSPLHF	TRBV11-2	NA	TRBJ1-6	NA
TGTGCCAGCAGCTTGGAGACTAGCGCCGCCTACGAGCAGTACTTC	CASSLETSAAYEQYF	TRBV7-2	TRBD2	TRBJ2-7	few
TGCAGTGCTAGTTCTGAGGAGCGGTTCTTC	CSASSEERFF	TRBV20-1	NA	TRBJ2-1	NA
TGTGCCAGCGGGGATCCTAACACTGAAGCTTTCTTT	CASGDPNTEAFF	TRBV2	NA	TRBJ1-1	NA
TGCAGTGCTGCGGGGGTCCGGAGCTATGGCTACACCTTC	CSAAGVRSYGYTF	TRBV20-1	NA	TRBJ1-2	NA
TGCAGTGCTGTACCAGGACAGGGTAATCAGCCCCAGCATTTT	CSAVPGQGNQPQHF	TRBV20-1	TRBD1	TRBJ1-5	NA
TGTGCCAGCAGTGAAAGGGGGTTCGGGGAGCTGTTTTTT	CASSERGFGELFF	TRBV2	NA	TRBJ2-2	NA
TGTGCCAGCAGTTTACTCTCCTACGAGCAGTACTTC	CASSLLSYEQYF	TRBV12-3/TRBV12-4	NA	TRBJ2-7	many
TGTGCCAGCAGCTTAGCGGGGGGGTGGGCACTCTACGAGCAGTACTTC	CASSLAGGWALYEQYF	TRBV7-8	TRBD2	TRBJ2-7	NA
TGTGCCAGCAGGCCGACAGGGGGAGCAGGTGGCTACACCTTC	CASRPTGGAGGYTF	TRBV27	TRBD1	TRBJ1-2	many
TGCAGTGCTCACCCGGGGAGCTCCTACGAGCAGTACTTC	CSAHPGSSYEQYF	TRBV20-1	NA	TRBJ2-7	few
TGTGCCAGCAGCCTAGAACAGGGAACCGGGGAGCTGTTTTTT	CASSLEQGTGELFF	TRBV7-2	NA	TRBJ2-2	NA
TGTGCCAGTAGCCGCCTGGGACAGGGGCACTACGAGCAGTACTTC	CASSRLGQGHYEQYF	TRBV19	TRBD1	TRBJ2-7	few
TGTGCCAGCAGCCCCAGAGGCCCGCCCCAGCATTTT	CASSPRGPPQHF	TRBV3-1	NA	TRBJ1-5	few
TGTGCCACCAGCAGAGCTCTTTCTGGGGCCAACGTCCTGACTTTC	CATSRALSGANVLTF	TRBV15	NA	TRBJ2-6	NA
TGTGCCAGCAGCTTAGGAGTTAGCGGGGGATTGGAGACCCAGTACTTC	CASSLGVSGGLETQYF	TRBV7-9	TRBD2	TRBJ2-5	few
TGCAGTGCTACTCCGGGACTAGCGGGGACCACAGATACGCAGTATTTT	CSATPGLAGTTDTQYF	TRBV20-1	TRBD2	TRBJ2-3	once
TGTGCCAGCAGCATAGCCGGGAGCGGCACAGATACGCAGTATTTT	CASSIAGSGTDTQYF	TRBV7-2	NA	TRBJ2-3	once
TGTGCCAGCAGCGTGCACAGCGAAATGAACTATGGCTACACCTTC	CASSVHSEMNYGYTF	TRBV9	NA	TRBJ1-2	NA
TGCAGTGCTACGTTCAGGGGGACTCACTCCTACGAGCAGTACTTC	CSATFRGTHSYEQYF	TRBV20-1	NA	TRBJ2-7	NA
TGTGCCAGCAGCGCCCCTGACAGGGGCGAGACCCAGTACTTC	CASSAPDRGETQYF	TRBV7-9	TRBD1	TRBJ2-5	NA
TGTGCCAGCAGTTCTACAGGGGGACTGAAGGAAAAACTGTTTTTT	CASSSTGGLKEKLFF	TRBV6-2/TRBV6-3	TRBD1	TRBJ1-4	NA
TGTGCCACCACCGGAGGGTTTCTTGGCTATGGCTACACCTTC	CATTGGFLGYGYTF	TRBV12-3/TRBV12-4	NA	TRBJ1-2	NA
TGTGCCAGCAGCTTCGGGGGGGCCTACAATGAGCAGTTCTTC	CASSFGGAYNEQFF	TRBV11-2	TRBD2	TRBJ2-1	NA
TGTGCCATCCGGCCCTCTGGGGCCAACGTCCTGACTTTC	CAIRPSGANVLTF	TRBV10-3	NA	TRBJ2-6	NA
TGTGCCAGCAGCGCCTCCAACTATGGCTACACCTTC	CASSASNYGYTF	TRBV7-8	NA	TRBJ1-2	NA
TGTGCCATCTCTGCTTGGACGGCCACCTCTGAAACCGGGGAGCTGTTTTTT	CAISAWTATSETGELFF	TRBV10-3	NA	TRBJ2-2	NA
TGCAGTGCACTAGCGGAAAACACAGATACGCAGTATTTT	CSALAENTDTQYF	TRBV20-1	TRBD2	TRBJ2-3	NA
TGTGCCATAAGTGAGCTATCTACTGGTGGGGCCAAAAACATTCAGTACTTC	CAISELSTGGAKNIQYF	TRBV10-3	NA	TRBJ2-4	NA
TGTGCCAGTGGGACTAGCAGGCAAGAGACCCAGTACTTC	CASGTSRQETQYF	TRBV12-3/TRBV12-4	TRBD2	TRBJ2-5	NA
TGCAGTGCTCTCTCCTCTAGCGGGAGAAGGTACAATGAGCAGTTCTTC	CSALSSSGRRYNEQFF	TRBV20-1	TRBD2	TRBJ2-1	few
TGCAGTGCCCTGAAGGCAGATACGCAGTATTTT	CSALKADTQYF	TRBV20-1	NA	TRBJ2-3	few
TGCAGTGCTAAGGCAGTTATCACTGAAGCTTTCTTT	CSAKAVITEAFF	TRBV20-1	NA	TRBJ1-1	NA
TGCAGTGCCGCGGGGGTTGGCACTGAAGCTTTCTTT	CSAAGVGTEAFF	TRBV20-1	NA	TRBJ1-1	few
TGTGCCAGCTACCGGGACAGGGGAGAGACCCAGTACTTC	CASYRDRGETQYF	TRBV5-4	TRBD1	TRBJ2-5	few
TGTGCCAGCAGTGTCACATTGAACACTGAAGCTTTCTTT	CASSVTLNTEAFF	TRBV2	NA	TRBJ1-1	NA
TGCGCCAGCAGCTCCCGGACAGGGGGCGGCGGGGAGCTGTTTTTT	CASSSRTGGGGELFF	TRBV5-1	TRBD1	TRBJ2-2	few
TGTGCCTCGTCCGGGATAAGCGTCTATGGCTACACCTTC	CASSGISVYGYTF	TRBV5-6	NA	TRBJ1-2	NA
TGTGCCAGCAGCTTTAGCGGGAGTGGGTACGAGCAGTACTTC	CASSFSGSGYEQYF	TRBV7-2	TRBD2	TRBJ2-7	NA
TGCAGTGCTAGAGGGACTTTCAACTCACCCCTCCACTTT	CSARGTFNSPLHF	TRBV20-1	NA	TRBJ1-6	many
TGTGCCAGCAGCACGGGACTAGCGGGATTGGCTGAGCAGTTCTTC	CASSTGLAGLAEQFF	TRBV7-8	TRBD2	TRBJ2-1	NA
TGTGCCAGCAGCACTTGGGGGCCGTCTATCTTC	CASSTWGPSIF	TRBV7-2	NA	TRBJ2-5	NA
TGTGCCAGCAGGAGAACGGGACAGGGAGACACCGGGGAGCTGTTTTTT	CASRRTGQGDTGELFF	TRBV12-3/TRBV12-4	TRBD1	TRBJ2-2	NA